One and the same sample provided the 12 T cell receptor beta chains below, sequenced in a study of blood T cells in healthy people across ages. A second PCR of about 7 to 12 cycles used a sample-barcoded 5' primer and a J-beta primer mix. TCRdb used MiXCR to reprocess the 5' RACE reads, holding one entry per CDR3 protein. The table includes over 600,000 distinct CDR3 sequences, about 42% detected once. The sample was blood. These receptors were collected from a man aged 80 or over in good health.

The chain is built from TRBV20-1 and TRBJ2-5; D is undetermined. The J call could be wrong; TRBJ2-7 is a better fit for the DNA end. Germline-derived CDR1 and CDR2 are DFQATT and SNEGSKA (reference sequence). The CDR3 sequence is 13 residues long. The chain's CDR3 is CSARGSTDYEQYF. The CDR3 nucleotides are TGCAGTGCTAGAGGATCCACCGACTACGAGCAGTACTTC.

CDR3 DNA: TGTGCCAGCACCTCTAGCGAATACACCGGGGAGCTGTTTTTT. Protein product: CASTSSEYTGELFF. The chain carries TRBV28 and TRBJ2-2, with D perhaps TRBD2 (6 bases). The germline CDR1 and CDR2 sequences are MDHEN and SYDVKM. The CDR3 totals 14 residues. V lost 7 bases, J lost 3 bases, and 12 bases lay in between. The variable domain in full, with the rest retrieved from reference TRBV28 and TRBJ2-2, is DVKVTQSSRYLVKRTGEKVFLECVQDMDHENMFWYRQDPGLGLRLIYFSYDVKMKEKGDIPEGYSVSREKKERFSLILESASTNQTSMYLCASTSSEYTGELFFGEGSRLTVL.

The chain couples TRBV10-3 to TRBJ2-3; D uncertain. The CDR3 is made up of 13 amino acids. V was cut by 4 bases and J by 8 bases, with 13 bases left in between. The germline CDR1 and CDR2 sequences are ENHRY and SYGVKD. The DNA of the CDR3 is TGTGCCATCAGTGGAGAGGTGGCGGCTACGCAGTATTTT. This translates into CAISGEVAATQYF.

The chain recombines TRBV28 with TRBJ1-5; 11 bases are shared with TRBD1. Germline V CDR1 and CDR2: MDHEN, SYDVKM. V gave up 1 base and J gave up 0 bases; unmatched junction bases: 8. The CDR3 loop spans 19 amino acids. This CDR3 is CASSLLSQGQGGSNQPQHF. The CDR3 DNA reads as TGTGCCAGCAGTTTATTGTCCCAGGGACAGGGGGGTAGCAATCAGCCCCAGCATTTT.

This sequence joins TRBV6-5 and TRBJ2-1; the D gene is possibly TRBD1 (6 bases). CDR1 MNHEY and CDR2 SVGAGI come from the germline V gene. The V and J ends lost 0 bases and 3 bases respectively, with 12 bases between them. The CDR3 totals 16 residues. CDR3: CASSYSNRAHYNEQFF. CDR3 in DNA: TGTGCCAGCAGTTACTCCAACAGGGCTCACTACAATGAGCAGTTCTTC.

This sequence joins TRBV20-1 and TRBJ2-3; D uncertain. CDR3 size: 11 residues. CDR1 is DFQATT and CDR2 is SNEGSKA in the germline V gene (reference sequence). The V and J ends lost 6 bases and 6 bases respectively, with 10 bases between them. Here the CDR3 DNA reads TGCAGTGCCCAGCCTGAGGATACGCAGTATTTT. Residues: CSAQPEDTQYF.

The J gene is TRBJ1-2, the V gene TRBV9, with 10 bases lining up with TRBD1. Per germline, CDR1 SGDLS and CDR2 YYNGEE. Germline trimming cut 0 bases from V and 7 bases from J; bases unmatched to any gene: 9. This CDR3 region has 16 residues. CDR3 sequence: CASSVGATGTGVGYTF. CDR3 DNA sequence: TGTGCCAGCAGCGTAGGGGCCACCGGGACAGGGGTTGGCTACACCTTC.

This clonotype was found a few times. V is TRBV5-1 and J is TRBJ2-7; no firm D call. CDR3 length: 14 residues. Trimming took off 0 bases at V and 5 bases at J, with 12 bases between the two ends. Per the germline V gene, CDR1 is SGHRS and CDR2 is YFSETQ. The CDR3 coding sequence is TGCGCCAGCAGCTTGGAGGGCAGACCTGACGAGCAGTACTTC. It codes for CASSLEGRPDEQYF.

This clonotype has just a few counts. The CDR3 DNA sequence: TGTGCCAGCAGCGTATCTAGCCCAGTTAGTGAGCAGTTCTTC. Amino acids: CASSVSSPVSEQFF. The chain joins TRBV9 to TRBJ2-1, with D possibly being TRBD2 (5 bases). The CDR3 is 14 residues long. Trimming cost V 1 base and J 9 bases, with 14 bases left between them. Per the germline V gene, CDR1 is SGDLS and CDR2 is YYNGEE.

CDR3 sequence: CASGDRVGAETQYF. The CDR3 DNA follows: TGTGCCAGCGGGGACCGCGTAGGTGCAGAGACCCAGTACTTC. The chain employs TRBV6-1 and TRBJ2-5, with D possibly being TRBD1 or TRBD2 (5 bases each). The CDR3 totals 14 residues. Trimming shortened V by 8 bases and J by 4 bases, and 17 bases separated the two germline ends. Germline assignment: CDR1 MNHNS and CDR2 SASEGT.

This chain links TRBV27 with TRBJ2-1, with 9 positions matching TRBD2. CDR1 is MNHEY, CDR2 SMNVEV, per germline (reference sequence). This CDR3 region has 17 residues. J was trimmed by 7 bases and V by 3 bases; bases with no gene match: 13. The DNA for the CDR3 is TGTGCCAGCAGTTTCGTGGGGGCGGGAGGGAATACAAATGAGCAGTTCTTC. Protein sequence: CASSFVGAGGNTNEQFF.

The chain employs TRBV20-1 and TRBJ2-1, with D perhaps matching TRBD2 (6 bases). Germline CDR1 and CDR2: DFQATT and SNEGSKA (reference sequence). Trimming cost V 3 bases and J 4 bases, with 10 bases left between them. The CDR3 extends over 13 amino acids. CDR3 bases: TGCAGTGCTAGGGCGCGGGAATACAATGAGCAGTTCTTC. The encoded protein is CSARAREYNEQFF.